Each of the 28 T cell receptor beta chains below was sequenced from the same sample in a study of radiation and T cells in renal cell carcinoma (TCRdb year 2020). The meaning of the sample's time point label: tumor resected at nephrectomy. The meaning of the sample's treatment or condition label: 15 Gy SBRT to primary tumor, nephrectomy 4 weeks later. The library was made by the immunoSEQ multiplex PCR assay. The clones in this table, taken by TCRdb from immuneACCESS, are in-frame only. Not every clone is retained; where verified, under half of the shortfall comes from an unresolved V gene, and the cause of the rest is unknown. The sample table lists 19,000 or so clones, just over 60% of them with a count of one. Jointly, the top ten make up around 13% of the sample. Source: tumor tissue, taken from a patient whose treatment included radiotherapy and nephrectomy. These receptors all come from a woman between 70 and 85 years old with renal cell carcinoma.

This sequence joins TRBV14 and TRBJ1-2; 7 bases line up with TRBD1. The CDR3 has 15 amino acids. CDR1 is SGHDN and CDR2 is FVKESK in the germline V gene. J gave up 0 bases and V 1 base, and 2 bases lay outside the gene matches. The CDR3 bases are TGTGCCAGCAGCCAAGGAACAGGGGCTAACTATGGCTACACCTTC. Amino acid sequence: CASSQGTGANYGYTF.

This clone has just a few counts. The chain links TRBV7-9 to TRBJ1-2; 8 bases are shared with TRBD1. Germline lookup yields CDR1 SEHNR and CDR2 FQNEAQ (reference sequence). The CDR3 totals 13 residues. V shed 5 bases and J 4 bases; nucleotides not matched to a gene: 3. CDR3 residues: CASSPGTGYGYTF. In nucleotides, the CDR3 is TGTGCCAGCAGCCCCGGGACAGGCTATGGCTACACCTTC.

The chain carries TRBV5-1 and TRBJ2-7; D may match TRBD1 or TRBD2 (5 bases each). CDR1 SGHRS and CDR2 YFSETQ come from the germline V gene. The CDR3 length is 16 residues. The V and J ends lost 2 bases and 1 base respectively, with 16 bases between them. The CDR3 coding sequence is TGCGCCAGCAGCTTCCTCAACCGGGACGGGTCCTACGAGCAGTACTTC. Amino acids: CASSFLNRDGSYEQYF.

The chain recombines TRBV4-2 with TRBJ2-3, with TRBD2 identical over 14 bases. CDR1 and CDR2 from the germline V gene are LGHNA and YNFKEQ. The CDR3 spans 16 residues. V shed 1 base and J 8 bases; nucleotides not matched to a gene: 5. The CDR3 is CASSQGLAGGAGTQYF. The CDR3 DNA reads TGTGCCAGCAGCCAAGGACTAGCGGGAGGGGCAGGTACGCAGTATTTT.

By frequency in the sample, this clone is medium-sized. The chain employs TRBV5-1 and TRBJ1-5; D might be TRBD1 (6 bases). CDR1 is SGHRS and CDR2 is YFSETQ in the germline V gene. V was cut by 3 bases and J by 4 bases, with 11 bases left in between. The CDR3 runs to 14 residues. CDR3 loop: CASSSGGPNQPQHF. The CDR3 nucleotides read TGCGCCAGCAGCTCGGGGGGCCCTAATCAGCCCCAGCATTTT.

The gene calls are TRBV7-3 and TRBJ2-2; 7 bases agree with TRBD1. The germline CDR1 and CDR2 sequences are SGHTA and FQGTGA. This CDR3 is built from 16 residues. V gave up 4 bases and J gave up 4 bases; unmatched junction bases: 9. CDR3 sequence (DNA): TGTGCCAGCAGCTGGGGACAGTTCCCCAGCACCGGGGAGCTGTTTTTT. This translates into CASSWGQFPSTGELFF.

The chain joins TRBV18 to TRBJ2-7; TRBD1 matches 9 bases. J gave up 3 bases and V 4 bases, and 7 bases lay outside the gene matches. The germline V gene encodes CDR1 KGHSH and CDR2 LQKENI. The CDR3 contains 15 residues. The CDR3 DNA is TGTGCCAGCTCACGACGAGGGGACAGGGACTACGAGCAGTACTTC. This codes for CASSRRGDRDYEQYF.

CDR3 protein: CASSQSGIANYGYTF. DNA of the CDR3: TGCGCCAGCAGCCAATCAGGGATAGCTAACTATGGCTACACCTTC. The chain couples TRBV5-1 to TRBJ1-2, with TRBD1 as a possible D gene (5 bases). V lost 4 bases to trimming and J lost 0 bases, with 13 bases between them. From germline, CDR1 is SGHRS and CDR2 YFSETQ. The CDR3 extends over 15 amino acids.

The rearrangement joins TRBV6-6 to TRBJ2-1; tentatively, D is TRBD2 (6 bases). Germline V gene data show CDR1 as MNHNY and CDR2 as SVGAGI (reference sequence). V was trimmed by 0 bases and J by 8 bases, leaving 17 bases between them. CDR3 length: 16 amino acids. CDR3: CASSYSSGGKNDEQFF. CDR3 nucleotide sequence: TGTGCCAGCAGTTACTCTAGTGGGGGGAAGAACGATGAGCAGTTCTTC.

The chain is built from TRBV7-9 and TRBJ2-3; 12 nucleotides match TRBD1. This CDR3 has 17 residues. Germline V gene data show CDR1 as SEHNR and CDR2 as FQNEAQ (reference sequence). V shed 6 bases and J 2 bases; nucleotides not matched to a gene: 9. CDR3 loop: CASSRGQGAFHTDTQYF. The DNA for the CDR3 is TGTGCCAGCAGTCGGGGACAGGGGGCTTTCCACACAGATACGCAGTATTTT.

The rearrangement uses TRBV27 and TRBJ2-1, with TRBD2 matching over 13 bases. The junction had 3 bases not matched to a gene; V was cut back by 3 bases and J by 4 bases. Germline assignment: CDR1 MNHEY and CDR2 SMNVEV (reference sequence). The CDR3 length is 16 residues. The CDR3 region has the DNA TGTGCCAGCAGTTTGTCACTAGCGGGGGGGTACAATGAGCAGTTCTTC. The encoded protein is CASSLSLAGGYNEQFF.

CDR3 nucleotides: TGTGCCAGTAGTCGGACAGGGGGCACCTATGGCTACACCTTC. This sequence encodes CASSRTGGTYGYTF. The chain employs TRBV19 and TRBJ1-2; TRBD1 agrees at 11 bases. The CDR3 length is 14 residues. V shed 5 bases, J shed 4 bases, and the junction held 3 bases outside the gene matches. Germline CDR1 reads LNHDA; CDR2 reads SQIVND (reference sequence).

V is TRBV19 and J is TRBJ1-5, with D possibly matching TRBD1 (5 bases). The CDR3 covers 15 residues. V was clipped by 6 bases and J by 1 base, with 13 bases between them. The germline V gene encodes CDR1 LNHDA and CDR2 SQIVND (reference sequence). CDR3 loop: CASSAGTASNQPQHF. In DNA, the CDR3 is TGTGCCAGTAGCGCCGGGACGGCGAGCAATCAGCCCCAGCATTTT. The complete variable domain, with remaining parts taken from reference TRBV19 and TRBJ1-5, reads DGGITQSPKYLFRKEGQNVTLSCEQNLNHDAMYWYRQDPGQGLRLIYYSQIVNDFQKGDIAEGYSVSREKKESFPLTVTSAQKNPTAFYLCASSAGTASNQPQHFGDGTRLSIL.

By share, this clone ranks as medium-sized. The chain joins TRBV2 to TRBJ2-1; D is perhaps TRBD2 (5 bases). Trimming shortened V by 6 bases and J by 7 bases, and 16 bases separated the two germline ends. The CDR3 is made up of 14 amino acids. The germline V gene encodes CDR1 SNHLY and CDR2 FYNNEI. The CDR3 DNA reads as TGTGCCAGCAGGACCCCTGATGGAGGAAATGAGCAGTTCTTC. This gives the protein CASRTPDGGNEQFF.

This clone turned up a few times. The J gene is TRBJ2-3, the V gene TRBV11-1, with D possibly TRBD2 on 5 matching bases. From germline, CDR1 is SGHAT and CDR2 FQDESV (reference sequence). The CDR3 spans 15 residues. V lost 3 bases and J 0 bases, leaving 10 bases between the germline ends. CDR3 DNA: TGTGCCAGCAGCTTCGGGGATACTAGCACAGATACGCAGTATTTT. It translates to CASSFGDTSTDTQYF.

Only a few counts were recorded for this clone. The chain has TRBV27 and TRBJ1-3; maybe TRBD1 (5 bases). The CDR3 covers 15 residues. Germline V gene lookup returns CDR1 MNHEY and CDR2 SMNVEV (reference sequence). The V and J ends lost 7 bases and 5 bases respectively, with 18 bases between them. CDR3 protein: CASTRALEGRNTIYF. The CDR3 DNA sequence: TGTGCCAGCACACGGGCATTAGAGGGGCGAAACACCATATATTTT.

The chain links TRBV6-6 to TRBJ2-1; 11 positions agree with TRBD1. With V trimmed by 7 bases and J by 9 bases, 5 bases remained unmatched. In germline, CDR1 is MNHNY, CDR2 SVGAGI (reference sequence). The CDR3 has 13 amino acids. This CDR3 reads CASTRTGGGEQFF. The CDR3 bases are TGTGCCAGCACTCGGACAGGGGGCGGTGAGCAGTTCTTC.

This rearrangement joins TRBV29-1 to TRBJ2-7; the D gene could be TRBD1 or TRBD2 (7 bases each). CDR1 and CDR2 (germline): SQVTM, ANQGSEA. There are 12 residues in the CDR3. The germline V and J ends were trimmed by 6 bases and 5 bases, with 14 bases remaining between them. The CDR3 DNA reads TGCAGCGTACACAGGGGAGGGGACGAGCAGTACTTC. Its translation: CSVHRGGDEQYF.

This clone was found a few times. V and J are TRBV28 and TRBJ2-5, with a tentative D call TRBD1 (6 bases). CDR3 length: 14 residues. V lost 6 bases, J lost 7 bases, and 18 bases lay in between. CDR1 is MDHEN and CDR2 is SYDVKM in the germline V gene. CDR3 sequence: CASRRQAGSGTQYF. The DNA of the CDR3 is TGTGCCAGCAGAAGACAGGCTGGGTCGGGGACCCAGTACTTC.

The chain uses TRBV7-8 and TRBJ2-5; D remains ambiguous. Trimming took 3 bases from V and 5 from J, leaving 4 bases between them. Germline CDR1 reads SGHVS; CDR2 reads FQNEAQ. This CDR3 has 11 amino acids. This CDR3 reads CASSFRETQYF. CDR3 sequence (DNA): TGTGCCAGCAGCTTTAGGGAGACCCAGTACTTC.

The chain couples TRBV4-3 to TRBJ1-4, with D unresolved. Germline V gene data show CDR1 as LGHNA and CDR2 as YSLEER. The germline V and J ends were trimmed by 0 bases and 4 bases, with 15 bases remaining between them. The CDR3 consists of 17 residues. The CDR3 nucleotides read TGCGCCAGCAGCCAAGATCTCCTTACAGCCATTAATGAAAAACTGTTTTTT. Encoded protein: CASSQDLLTAINEKLFF.

This clone was seen a few times. The CDR3 here is CASSLRGGRGYTF. DNA of the CDR3: TGTGCCAGCAGCCTCCGGGGAGGTAGAGGCTACACCTTC. The chain carries TRBV28 and TRBJ1-2; D remains ambiguous. The V gene's germline CDR1 is MDHEN and CDR2 SYDVKM. The CDR3 is made up of 13 amino acids. V was shortened by 6 bases and J by 8 bases, with 16 bases between the two germline ends.

As regards this clone: Germline is not matched at one junction end, which may reflect a read error. J is TRBJ1-1 and V is TRBV6-6; 9 positions match TRBD1. Germline loops: CDR1 MNHNY, CDR2 SVGAGI (reference sequence). CDR3 length: 16 amino acids. CDR3 DNA sequence: TGTGCCATCAGTGCCACAGGGGGCGGAAGGGAAACTGAAGCTTTCTTT. This codes for CAISATGGGRETEAFF.

The chain employs TRBV6-1 and TRBJ1-2; the D is unclear. The V gene's germline CDR1 is MNHNS and CDR2 SASEGT. The V and J ends lost 6 bases and 6 bases respectively, with 14 bases between them. The CDR3 has 13 residues. The CDR3 sequence: CASSGVPTNGYTF. The CDR3 DNA follows: TGTGCCAGCAGCGGTGTTCCCACCAATGGCTACACCTTC.

This clone was seen only once. Other DNA sequences of this sample code for an identical CDR3. The chain combines TRBV7-9 with TRBJ2-7; 8 nucleotides agree with TRBD1. V was clipped by 5 bases and J by 7 bases; unmatched bases: 10. Germline V lookup: CDR1 SEHNR, CDR2 FQNEAQ (reference sequence). The CDR3 extends over 14 amino acids. The CDR3 region is CASSHNGQGGEQYF. Here the CDR3 DNA reads TGTGCCAGCAGCCACAACGGACAGGGAGGTGAGCAGTACTTC.

This chain uses TRBV6-5 with TRBJ2-5; D is unresolved. The V and J ends lost 5 bases and 3 bases respectively, with 10 bases between them. Germline CDR1 MNHEY, CDR2 SVGAGI. The CDR3 spans 13 residues. The DNA of the CDR3 is TGTGCCAGCAGTCCCCTTAACGAAGAGACCCAGTACTTC. Protein sequence: CASSPLNEETQYF.

This sequence joins TRBV19 and TRBJ1-1, with D possibly TRBD1 on 6 matching bases. In germline, CDR1 is LNHDA, CDR2 SQIVND (reference sequence). There are 16 residues in the CDR3. Deletions cut 3 bases from V and 1 base from J, with 15 bases between. DNA of the CDR3: TGTGCCAGTAGTATTGGGTCGGCGGGGGCGAACACTGAAGCTTTCTTT. Translated, it gives CASSIGSAGANTEAFF.

This clone has more than one count but fewer than ten. The chain recombines TRBV4-2 with TRBJ2-3, with 11 bases lining up with TRBD1. The CDR3 extends over 15 amino acids. Germline CDR1 is LGHNA and CDR2 is YNFKEQ. V gave up 4 bases and J gave up 3 bases; unmatched junction bases: 3. In DNA, the CDR3 is TGTGCCAGCAGCCTGGGACAGGGGGAGACAGATACGCAGTATTTT. This codes for CASSLGQGETDTQYF.